This passage covers 26 T cell receptor beta chains from one sample sequenced in a study of CD8 T cells in ankylosing spondylitis. TCRdb redid the calling of the 5' RACE reads with MiXCR, one entry per CDR3 protein. This sample has approximately 250,000 distinct CDR3 sequences, with roughly 32% found just once. The sequenced sample consisted of blood, either unsorted or a sorted T cell fraction (not recorded which). These receptors all come from a male donor with ankylosing spondylitis or in good health (not recorded which).

The chain carries TRBV10-3 and TRBJ1-2, with 7 nucleotides matching TRBD1. CDR3 length: 13 residues. Trimming took 10 bases from V and 3 from J; bases not matched to a gene: 8. Looked up from germline, CDR1 is ENHRY and CDR2 is SYGVKD. The DNA of the CDR3 is TGTGCCACCCGTACAGGGGCTGACTATGGCTACACCTTC. The encoded protein is CATRTGADYGYTF.

There are a few counts of this clonotype. The V and J genes are TRBV20-1 and TRBJ2-1, with D possibly being TRBD1 (5 bases). Germline values: CDR1 DFQATT, CDR2 SNEGSKA (reference sequence). V lost 6 bases and J lost 5, with 14 bases in between. This CDR3 has 13 residues. The DNA for the CDR3 is TGCAGTGCCATGAACAGGAACCACAATGAGCAGTTCTTC. It is translated as CSAMNRNHNEQFF.

The chain employs TRBV12-3 or TRBV12-4 and TRBJ2-3, with 7 bases lining up with TRBD2. V was clipped by 7 bases and J by 0 bases; unmatched bases: 7. The CDR3 is 15 amino acids. The CDR3 region is CASTLGGGSTDTQYF. The DNA of the CDR3 is TGTGCCAGCACCCTGGGGGGGGGAAGCACAGATACGCAGTATTTT.

The chain couples TRBV10-3 to TRBJ2-5; 7 bases are a match to TRBD1. The germline CDR1 and CDR2 sequences are ENHRY and SYGVKD. V shed 6 bases, J shed 4 bases, and the junction held 5 bases outside the gene matches. The CDR3 is 13 amino acids. The DNA of the CDR3 is TGTGCCATCAGCAGCAGACAGGGAGAGACCCAGTACTTC. As protein: CAISSRQGETQYF.

This clonotype has only a few counts. This chain uses TRBV20-1 with TRBJ2-3, with 8 bases that match TRBD1. The trim removed 3 bases at V and 4 bases at J, leaving 6 bases unmatched. The germline CDR1 and CDR2 sequences are DFQATT and SNEGSKA (reference sequence). CDR3 length: 14 residues. For the CDR3, the DNA is TGCAGTGCTAGTGGGACAGGTGAACCAGATACGCAGTATTTT. Translated: CSASGTGEPDTQYF.

The chain employs TRBV20-1 and TRBJ2-2; perhaps TRBD1 as D (5 bases). V was trimmed by 6 bases and J by 1 base, leaving 12 bases between them. Germline values: CDR1 DFQATT, CDR2 SNEGSKA (reference sequence). The CDR3 length is 14 residues. The CDR3 protein is CSATDRGNTGELFF. The DNA for the CDR3 is TGCAGTGCCACCGACAGAGGGAACACCGGGGAGCTGTTTTTT.

This clonotype has more than one count but fewer than ten. The rearrangement uses TRBV10-3 and TRBJ2-5, with 9 positions matching TRBD1. Germline V gives CDR1 ENHRY, CDR2 SYGVKD. V shed 2 bases, J shed 5 bases, and the junction held 9 bases outside the gene matches. This CDR3 has 16 amino acids. CDR3 protein: CAISERDATGGETQYF. In DNA, the CDR3 is TGTGCCATCAGTGAGCGCGATGCGACAGGGGGTGAGACCCAGTACTTC.

The sample holds a few counts of this clonotype. The chain recombines TRBV27 with TRBJ2-6; D gene unclear. Trimming cost V 5 bases and J 5 bases, with 10 bases left between them. Germline V CDR1 and CDR2: MNHEY, SMNVEV (reference sequence). This CDR3 comprises 14 residues. CDR3 amino acids: CASSPLLRANVLTF. In nucleotides, the CDR3 is TGTGCCAGCAGTCCCCTCTTGAGGGCCAACGTCCTGACTTTC.

The CDR3 DNA reads TGTGCCAGCAGTGACGGGCAGGGCAGTTCACCCCTCCACTTT. Protein: CASSDGQGSSPLHF. The genes are TRBV2 and TRBJ1-6; a possible D gene is TRBD1 (5 bases). CDR1 SNHLY and CDR2 FYNNEI come from the germline V gene. With 3 bases removed from V and 9 bases from J, the gap between germline ends came to 12 bases. This CDR3 is built from 14 residues. Together with reference TRBV2 and TRBJ1-6, the CDR3 gives the full variable domain: EPEVTQTPSHQVTQMGQEVILRCVPISNHLYFYWYRQILGQKVEFLVSFYNNEISEKSEIFDDQFSVERPDGSNFTLKIRSTKLEDSAMYFCASSDGQGSSPLHFGNGTRLTVT.

The chain links TRBV6-4 to TRBJ2-3; TRBD2 matches at 11 bases. Trimming removed 3 bases from V and 2 bases from J; junction bases left unmatched: 4. Per the germline V gene, CDR1 is MRHNA and CDR2 is SNTAGT. The CDR3 spans 16 residues. The CDR3 spells CASSEGSGGATDTQYF. The CDR3 coding sequence is TGTGCCAGCAGTGAAGGTAGCGGGGGGGCCACAGATACGCAGTATTTT.

The genes are TRBV12-3 or TRBV12-4 and TRBJ2-7, with TRBD1 as a possible D gene (5 bases). V lost 4 bases and J lost 5, with 15 bases in between. The CDR3 runs 14 residues. CDR3 coding DNA: TGTGCCAGCAGTTCCGGACACATCCCTAACGAGCAGTACTTC. As protein: CASSSGHIPNEQYF.

J is TRBJ1-1 and V is TRBV5-1, with TRBD1 matching 8 bases. Germline-derived CDR1 and CDR2 are SGHRS and YFSETQ. The V gene end was trimmed by 7 bases and the J gene end by 4 bases; junction bases not matched to a gene: 9. The CDR3 spans 14 residues. CDR3 DNA sequence: TGCGCCAGCTCCTCGACAGGGGTATTCACTGAAGCTTTCTTT. Translated, it gives CASSSTGVFTEAFF. The variable domain in full, completed from reference TRBV5-1 and TRBJ1-1, reads KAGVTQTPRYLIKTRGQQVTLSCSPISGHRSVSWYQQTPGQGLQFLFEYFSETQRNKGNFPGRFSGRQFSNSRSEMNVSTLELGDSALYLCASSSTGVFTEAFFGQGTRLTVV.

This chain connects TRBV20-1 to TRBJ2-5; 7 nucleotides match TRBD1. The V and J ends lost 4 bases and 5 bases, in that order; junction bases with no gene match: 4. This CDR3 has 12 residues. From germline, CDR1 is DFQATT and CDR2 SNEGSKA (reference sequence). CDR3 sequence reads: CSAKTGLETQYF. In nucleotides, the CDR3 is TGCAGTGCTAAGACAGGGTTGGAGACCCAGTACTTC.

The chain couples TRBV10-3 to TRBJ1-1; D gene uncertain. Germline loops: CDR1 ENHRY, CDR2 SYGVKD. This CDR3 region has 14 residues. Trimming took off 2 bases at V and 0 bases at J, with 7 bases between the two ends. For the CDR3, the DNA is TGTGCCATCAGTGAGCGGGAAATGAACACTGAAGCTTTCTTT. This translates into CAISEREMNTEAFF.

There are a few counts of this clonotype. Written as DNA, the CDR3 is TGTGCCAGCACGGGAGGTACCCTCTCCTACAATGAGCAGTTCTTC. Its protein product is CASTGGTLSYNEQFF. The V and J genes are TRBV5-5 and TRBJ2-1; TRBD2 agrees at 7 bases. With 6 bases clipped from V and 0 bases from J, the junction kept 6 bases outside the gene matches. Per germline, CDR1 SGHKS and CDR2 YYEKEE (reference sequence). The CDR3 is 15 residues long.

The chain couples TRBV10-3 to TRBJ1-4, with 10 positions matching TRBD1. CDR1 ENHRY and CDR2 SYGVKD come from the germline V gene. The V and J ends lost 0 bases and 8 bases, in that order; junction bases with no gene match: 3. The CDR3 is 15 amino acids. CDR3 DNA: TGTGCCATCAGTGAGTCGGGACAGGGGAACGAAAAACTGTTTTTT. Its translation is CAISESGQGNEKLFF.

This clonotype was seen more than once but under ten times. The chain is built from TRBV29-1 and TRBJ2-7; TRBD1 might be the D (5 bases). The CDR3 has 14 residues. The germline V gene has CDR1 SQVTM and CDR2 ANQGSEA. The ends were cut back, 4 bases at V and 0 bases at J, with 13 bases in the middle. As DNA, the CDR3 is TGCAGCGTTGCCGTTGACAGTTCCTCCTACGAGCAGTACTTC. Amino acid sequence: CSVAVDSSSYEQYF.

V and J are TRBV20-1 and TRBJ1-6, with D maybe TRBD1 (5 bases). In germline, CDR1 is DFQATT, CDR2 SNEGSKA (reference sequence). CDR3 length equals 13 residues. V lost 5 bases, J lost 11 bases, and 16 bases lay in between. CDR3 coding DNA: TGCAGTGCTTTAGATCGGGGCACGACACCCCTCCACTTT. Encoded protein: CSALDRGTTPLHF.

The chain has TRBV10-3 and TRBJ1-1; 8 bases line up with TRBD1. V lost 5 bases, J lost 7 bases, and 6 bases stayed unmatched. Looked up from germline, CDR1 is ENHRY and CDR2 is SYGVKD. The CDR3 spans 13 residues. The CDR3 spells CAISQQGGGEAFF. The CDR3, as DNA: TGTGCCATCAGTCAACAGGGGGGTGGTGAAGCTTTCTTT.

The V call is TRBV2, the J call TRBJ2-1; 12 bases line up with TRBD1. The V gene's germline CDR1 is SNHLY and CDR2 FYNNEI. This CDR3 comprises 15 residues. J was trimmed by 5 bases and V by 6 bases; bases with no gene match: 5. The CDR3: CASRGDRGQNNEQFF. CDR3 nucleotide sequence: TGTGCCAGCAGGGGGGACAGGGGGCAAAACAATGAGCAGTTCTTC.

About this clonotype: Since a much larger clone is just one base distant, this may be a read error. The gene calls are TRBV20-1 and TRBJ2-6; 11 bases fit TRBD1. Germline CDR1 reads DFQATT; CDR2 reads SNEGSKA (reference sequence). CDR3 length equals 19 residues. CDR3 nucleotide sequence: TGCAGTGCAATCCCCCCCTCCGGACAGGGGGCGCGCGGGGCCAACGGCCTGACTTTC. It is translated as CSAIPPSGQGARGANGLTF.

Concerning this clonotype itself: At one end the junction does not follow the germline gene, possibly because of a read error. The chain combines TRBV12-3 or TRBV12-4 with TRBJ2-1, with D tentatively TRBD2 (6 bases). The CDR3 is 12 amino acids. As DNA, the CDR3 is TGTGCCAGCAGTTTGGGGGGTAGCCACATCGACTTC. The encoded protein is CASSLGGSHIDF.

The genes are TRBV10-3 and TRBJ2-7, with D possibly TRBD1 on 6 matching bases. Trimming left V 10 bases short and J 1 base short, with 23 bases between. In germline, CDR1 is ENHRY, CDR2 SYGVKD. The CDR3 extends over 16 amino acids. The CDR3: CASTNNRATESYEQYF. In DNA, the CDR3 is TGTGCCAGCACAAACAACAGGGCCACGGAGTCCTACGAGCAGTACTTC.

This sequence joins TRBV3-1 and TRBJ1-6; TRBD1 aligns across 8 bases. The CDR3 consists of 15 residues. Per the germline V gene, CDR1 is LGHDT and CDR2 is YNNKEL (reference sequence). J gave up 7 bases and V 1 base, and 3 bases lay outside the gene matches. CDR3 protein: CASSQGRTGNSPLHF. In DNA form, the CDR3 reads TGTGCCAGCAGCCAAGGGCGGACAGGGAATTCACCCCTCCACTTT.

This clonotype was counted only a few times. V and J are TRBV6-1 and TRBJ2-2; TRBD1 is a possible D gene (5 bases). The CDR3 is made up of 12 amino acids. CDR1 and CDR2 from the germline V gene are MNHNS and SASEGT. CDR3 sequence (DNA): TGTGTCGGCCTCGACAGTGCCGGGGAGCTGTTTTTT. It codes for CVGLDSAGELFF.

The chain is built from TRBV20-1 and TRBJ2-5; a possible D gene is TRBD1 (6 bases). This CDR3 is 12 amino acids long. In germline, CDR1 is DFQATT, CDR2 SNEGSKA (reference sequence). The V and J ends lost 4 bases and 5 bases respectively, with 11 bases between them. The CDR3 protein is CSATDSAETQYF. CDR3 coding DNA: TGCAGTGCTACGGACAGTGCGGAGACCCAGTACTTC.